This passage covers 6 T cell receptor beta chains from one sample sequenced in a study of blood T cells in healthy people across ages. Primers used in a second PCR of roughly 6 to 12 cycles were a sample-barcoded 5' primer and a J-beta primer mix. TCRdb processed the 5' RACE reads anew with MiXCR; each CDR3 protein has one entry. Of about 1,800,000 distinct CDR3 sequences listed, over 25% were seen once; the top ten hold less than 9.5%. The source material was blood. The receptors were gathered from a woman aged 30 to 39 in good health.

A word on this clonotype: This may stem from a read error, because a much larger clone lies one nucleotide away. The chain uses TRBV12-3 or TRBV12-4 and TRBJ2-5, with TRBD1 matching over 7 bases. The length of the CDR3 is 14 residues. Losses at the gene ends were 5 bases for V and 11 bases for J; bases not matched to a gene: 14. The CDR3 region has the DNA TGTGCCAGCAGTCCCATACAGGGGAAGTCCGTGCAGTACTTC. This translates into CASSPIQGKSVQYF.

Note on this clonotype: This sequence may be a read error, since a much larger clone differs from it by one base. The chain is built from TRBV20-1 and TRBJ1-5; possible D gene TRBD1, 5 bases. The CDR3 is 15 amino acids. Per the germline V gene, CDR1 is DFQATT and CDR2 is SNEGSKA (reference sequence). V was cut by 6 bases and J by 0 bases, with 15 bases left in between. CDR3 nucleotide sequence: TGCAGTGCGAGGGGCGAGGGGCTTAGCAATCAGCCCCAGCATTTT. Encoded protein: CSARGEGLSNQPQHF.

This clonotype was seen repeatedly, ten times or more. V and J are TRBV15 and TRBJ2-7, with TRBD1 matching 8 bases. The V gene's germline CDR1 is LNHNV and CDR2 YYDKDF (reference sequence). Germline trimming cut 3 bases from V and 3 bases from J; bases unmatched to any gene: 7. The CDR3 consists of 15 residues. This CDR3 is CATSSSADRGYEQYF. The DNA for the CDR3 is TGTGCCACCAGCAGCTCAGCCGACAGGGGCTACGAGCAGTACTTC.

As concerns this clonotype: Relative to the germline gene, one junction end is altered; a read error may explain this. CDR3 in amino acids: CASSQEGRTNYGYTF. The CDR3 DNA is TGTGCCAGCAGCCAAGAAGGGCGTACTAACTATGGCTACACCTTC. The V call is TRBV5-1, the J call TRBJ1-2; D remains ambiguous. The germline V gene encodes CDR1 SGHRS and CDR2 YFSETQ. CDR3 size: 15 residues.

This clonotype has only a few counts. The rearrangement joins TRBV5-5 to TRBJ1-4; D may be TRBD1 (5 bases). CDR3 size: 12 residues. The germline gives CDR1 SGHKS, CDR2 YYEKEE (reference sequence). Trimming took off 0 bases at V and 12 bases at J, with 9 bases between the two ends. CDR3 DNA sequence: TGTGCCAGCAGCTTGGATTGGGGACAACTGTTTTTT. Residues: CASSLDWGQLFF.

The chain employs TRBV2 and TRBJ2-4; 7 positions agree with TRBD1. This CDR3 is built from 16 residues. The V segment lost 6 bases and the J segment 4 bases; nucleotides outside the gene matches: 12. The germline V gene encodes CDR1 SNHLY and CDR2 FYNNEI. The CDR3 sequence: CASRGDPGQHKNIQYF. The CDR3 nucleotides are TGTGCCAGCAGAGGGGACCCGGGACAGCATAAAAACATTCAGTACTTC.